The subject of this entry is one T cell receptor beta chain. This entry belongs to a study of blood T cell repertoires in COVID-19. In the study overall: Researchers got acute and convalescent COVID-19 samples from the United States, Italy and Spain. In each case, the material was cDNA or gDNA derived from T cells, B-cell-depleted T cells, or PBMCs.

This CDR3 contains 14 residues. The V and J ends lost 3 bases and 0 bases respectively, with 11 bases between them. The germline gives CDR1 GTSNPN, CDR2 SVGIG (reference sequence). Original processing methods: Amplification from reference gene primers served as the basis for estimated nucleated cell counts. Profiled with immunoSEQ multiplex PCR; TCRdb holds only in-frame clones, not every one. The V and J calls and the clone size are those of that table, but D and trimming were determined from the DNA. The repertoire includes around 160,000 clones, 75% to 85% of them detected once, and about 8% sits in the top ten.

This receptor was identified in a human donor with acute or convalescent COVID-19. The donor label of this sample is uncertain. The sequencing input was peripheral blood. V gene TRBV30 combines with J gene TRBJ1-2; possible D gene TRBD1, 6 bases. The CDR3 sequence is CAWRGASANYGYTF. CDR3 nucleotides: TGTGCCTGGAGGGGGGCTTCGGCTAACTATGGCTACACCTTC.